This TCR beta chain was sequenced in a study of T cells in Graves' hyperthyroidism and ophthalmopathy (dated by TCRdb to between 2018 and 2021). Turning to the overall study: Peripheral blood samples were taken at the time of initial diagnosis, prior to any treatment. TCR Vbeta CDR3 sequencing of 120 to 150 peripheral blood samples (under 45 ophthalmopathy, 70 to 85 hyperthyroidism and roughly 17 progressor patients) is reported in the paper. The approximately 95 discovery patients were divided at random into training and test sets in a 7:3 ratio. In over five Graves' hyperthyroidism patients, the study also compared T-cell repertoires from thyroid tissue with T-cell repertoires from blood. A discovery cohort of approximately 97 patients, fewer than 50 with Graves' ophthalmopathy and roughly 59 with stable Graves' hyperthyroidism, was used to find distinguishing TCR V-J signatures. Prospective prediction of ophthalmopathy was tested in an independent validation cohort of under 20 hyperthyroidism patients and 17 patients who later progressed to ophthalmopathy. After blood sampling, hyperthyroidism patients were treated with methimazole at a starting dose of 30 mg daily, and ophthalmopathy patients were treated with high-dose intravenous methylprednisolone. Results the study describes overall, beyond this receptor: In validation, the model predicted progression to ophthalmopathy a median of about 6.5 months before onset, with roughly 70% sensitivity and roughly 72% specificity. Most expanded thyroid clonotypes (frequency above 0.001) were also found in blood, which suggests that blood repertoires may mirror thyroid immune responses. Sample size was not statistically predetermined, and investigators were not blinded to group allocation. A 13 V-J signature model separated ophthalmopathy from stable hyperthyroidism, with roughly 88% sensitivity and around 84% specificity in cross-validation and 80%/75% in testing.

This clonotype was detected many times. No cognate antigen has been identified for it. No much larger clone exists at a distance of one base, and base qualities are not known. The TCR beta CDR3 regions were amplified from the RNA transcripts. For the first round of RT-PCR on the TCR CDR3, the HTBI primer set was used together with the Qiagen OneStep RT-PCR kit. The libraries were constructed in a second round of multiplex PCR and then size-selected and purified. Libraries were sequenced paired-end with 100 bp reads on an Illumina HiSeq2000. Per the authors' processing: Raw data were processed with SOAPnuke, discarding reads with adapters, uncalled bases, mean Phred below 15, or no exact constant-primer or identifier match. High-quality paired reads were merged with COPE v1.2.5, and unique nucleotide sequences were defined as clonotypes. MiTCR v1.1 was used to align the clonotypes against IMGT TRBV, TRBD and TRBJ reference segments. Only V-J combinations with frequency above 0.0001, covering 99% to 99.2% of repertoires, were analysed. The TCS score was defined as F50 (clonal expansion) divided by E x V (chaos), with BLOSUM62-based TCRdist calculated between CDR3 peptides within each V-J. Welch's t-statistics and random forest reduced roughly 540 V-J features to under 15, which were used in a naive Bayes classifier (R e1071). The Morisita-Horn index was used to measure how similar the thyroid and blood repertoires were. Using fastp at Q25 and MiXCR, TCRdb reprocessed the public reads and kept productive beta chains. Duplicate CDR3 protein sequences are folded into a single record with the most common DNA and genes. Here the V and J calls rest on TCRdb's processing, not on the authors' analysis. The sample yields approximately 600,000 distinct CDR3 sequences; about 15% were counted once. The ten largest account for over 3.5% of the sample.

Per the germline V gene (reference sequence), GTSNPN is the CDR1 and SVGIG is the CDR2. From the cysteine up to the phenylalanine, the CDR3 has a length of 16 residues. Solely the CDR3 DNA is kept, with 48 bases framed from the first base. The trim is 0 bases for V and 2 bases for J, with a gap of 17 bases between the germline ends. Ophthalmopathy patients had moderately to severely active disease, Clinical Activity Score of at least 3, NOSPECS grade of at least 4, and duration under 3 months. Any patient with an uncontrolled infection, another autoimmune disease, pregnancy or lactation was excluded. Diagnoses were based on clinical symptoms, serum thyroxine and TRAb, thyroid ultrasound and orbital computed tomography. Ficoll-Paque density gradient centrifugation was used to isolate PBMCs from around 10 ml of fresh peripheral blood. Trizol reagent was used to extract total RNA, and RNA quality was then checked on an Agilent 2100 Bioanalyzer.

This sequence originates from a woman aged 40 to 55 with Graves' ophthalmopathy. Recombination joined TRBV30 with TRBJ2-7, with a weak D call of TRBD1 (6 bases match). Sequencing used blood. At the DNA level, the sequence is TGTGCCTGGAGTGTTGGGGGTTGGGACACAACCTACGAGCAGTACTTC. Its product reads: CAWSVGGWDTTYEQYF.